The clone carrying this T cell receptor (beta chain) has only a few counts. Germline loops: CDR1 SGHTS, CDR2 YDEGEE. The CDR3 contains 16 residues. Trimming removed 5 bases from V and 7 bases from J; junction bases left unmatched: 11. The table came from immunoSEQ multiplex PCR; TCRdb's copy has only in-frame clones and leaves some out. The sample lists approximately 240,000 clones; roughly 88% were seen once. These data belong to a study of blood T cell repertoires in COVID-19. The chain joins TRBV5-8 to TRBJ1-6, with 8 positions matching TRBD1. Material for sequencing was peripheral blood. This clonotype was sampled from a woman aged 40 to 50 who had recovered from COVID-19. DNA for the CDR3: TGTGCCAGCAGACTGAGGACAGGGACGGAGAATTCACCCCTCCACTTT. Amino acids: CASRLRTGTENSPLHF.